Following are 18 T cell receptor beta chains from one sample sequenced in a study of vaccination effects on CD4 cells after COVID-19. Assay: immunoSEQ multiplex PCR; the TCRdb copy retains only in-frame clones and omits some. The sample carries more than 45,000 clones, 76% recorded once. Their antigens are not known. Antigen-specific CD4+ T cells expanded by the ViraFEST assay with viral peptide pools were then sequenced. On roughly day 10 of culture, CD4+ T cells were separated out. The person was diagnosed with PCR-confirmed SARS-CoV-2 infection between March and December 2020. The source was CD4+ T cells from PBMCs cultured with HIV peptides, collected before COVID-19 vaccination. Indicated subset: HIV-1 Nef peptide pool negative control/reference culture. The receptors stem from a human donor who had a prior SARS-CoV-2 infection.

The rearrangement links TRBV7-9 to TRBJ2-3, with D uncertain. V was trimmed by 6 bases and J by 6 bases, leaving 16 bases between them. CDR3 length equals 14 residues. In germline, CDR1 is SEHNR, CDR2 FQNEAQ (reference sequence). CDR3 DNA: TGTGCCAGCAGTCTAACCTTTCTGGGGGATACGCAGTATTTT. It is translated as CASSLTFLGDTQYF. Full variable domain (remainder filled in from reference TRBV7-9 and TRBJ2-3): DTGVSQNPRHKITKRGQNVTFRCDPISEHNRLYWYRQTLGQGPEFLTYFQNEAQLEKSRLLSDRFSAERPKGSFSTLEIQRTEQGDSAMYLCASSLTFLGDTQYFGPGTRLTVL.

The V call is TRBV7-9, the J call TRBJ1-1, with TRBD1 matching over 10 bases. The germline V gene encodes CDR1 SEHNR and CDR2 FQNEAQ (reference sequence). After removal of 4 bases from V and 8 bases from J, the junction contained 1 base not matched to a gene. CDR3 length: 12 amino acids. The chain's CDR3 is CASSWDRGEAFF. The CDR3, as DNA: TGTGCCAGCAGCTGGGACAGGGGCGAAGCTTTCTTT. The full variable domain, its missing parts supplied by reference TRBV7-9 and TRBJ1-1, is DTGVSQNPRHKITKRGQNVTFRCDPISEHNRLYWYRQTLGQGPEFLTYFQNEAQLEKSRLLSDRFSAERPKGSFSTLEIQRTEQGDSAMYLCASSWDRGEAFFGQGTRLTVV.

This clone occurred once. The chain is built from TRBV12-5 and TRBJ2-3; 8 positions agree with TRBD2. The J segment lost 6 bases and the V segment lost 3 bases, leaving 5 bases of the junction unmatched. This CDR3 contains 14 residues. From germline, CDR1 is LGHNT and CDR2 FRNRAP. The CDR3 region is CASGFSGVQDTQYF. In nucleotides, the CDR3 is TGTGCTAGTGGTTTTAGCGGGGTCCAGGATACGCAGTATTTT.

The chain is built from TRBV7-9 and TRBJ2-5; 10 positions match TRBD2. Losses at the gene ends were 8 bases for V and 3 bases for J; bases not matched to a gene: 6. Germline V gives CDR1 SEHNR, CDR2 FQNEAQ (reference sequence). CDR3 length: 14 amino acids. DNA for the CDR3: TGTGCCAGCTCGTGGACTAGCGGTAAAGAGACCCAGTACTTC. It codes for CASSWTSGKETQYF.

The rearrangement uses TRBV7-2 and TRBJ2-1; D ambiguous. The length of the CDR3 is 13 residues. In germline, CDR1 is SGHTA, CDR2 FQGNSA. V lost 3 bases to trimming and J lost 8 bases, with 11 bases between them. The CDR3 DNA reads TGTGCCAGCAGCTTCACACCGAGACATGAGCAGTTCTTC. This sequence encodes CASSFTPRHEQFF.

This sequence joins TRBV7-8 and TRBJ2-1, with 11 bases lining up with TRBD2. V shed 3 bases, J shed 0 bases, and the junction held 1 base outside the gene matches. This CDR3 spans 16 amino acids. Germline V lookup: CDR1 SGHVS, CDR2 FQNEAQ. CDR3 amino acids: CASSFSGGASYNEQFF. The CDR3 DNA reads TGTGCCAGCAGCTTTAGCGGGGGGGCCTCCTACAATGAGCAGTTCTTC.

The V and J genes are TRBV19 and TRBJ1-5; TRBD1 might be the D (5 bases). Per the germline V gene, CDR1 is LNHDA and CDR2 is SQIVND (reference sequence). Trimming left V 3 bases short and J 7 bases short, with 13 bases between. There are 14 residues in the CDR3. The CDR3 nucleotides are TGTGCCAGTAGTATCACGGGGGGGAGCCAGCCCCAGCATTTT. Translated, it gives CASSITGGSQPQHF.

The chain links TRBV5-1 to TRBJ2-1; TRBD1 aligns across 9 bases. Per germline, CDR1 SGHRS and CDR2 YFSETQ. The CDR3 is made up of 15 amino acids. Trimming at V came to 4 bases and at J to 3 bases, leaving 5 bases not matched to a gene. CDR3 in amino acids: CASSLATGGYNEQFF. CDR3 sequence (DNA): TGCGCCAGCAGCCTCGCGACAGGGGGCTACAATGAGCAGTTCTTC.

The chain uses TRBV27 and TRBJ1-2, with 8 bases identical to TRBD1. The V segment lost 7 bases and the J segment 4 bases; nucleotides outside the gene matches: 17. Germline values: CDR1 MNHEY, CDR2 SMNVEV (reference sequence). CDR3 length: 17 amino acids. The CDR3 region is CASKDPGGAGGRYGYTF. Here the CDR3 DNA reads TGTGCCAGCAAAGACCCGGGGGGGGCAGGGGGCCGCTATGGCTACACCTTC.

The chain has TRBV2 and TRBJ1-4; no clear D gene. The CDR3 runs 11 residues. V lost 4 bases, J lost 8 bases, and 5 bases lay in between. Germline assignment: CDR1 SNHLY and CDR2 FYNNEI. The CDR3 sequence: CASSAGEKLFF. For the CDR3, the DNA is TGTGCCAGCAGTGCAGGCGAAAAACTGTTTTTT.

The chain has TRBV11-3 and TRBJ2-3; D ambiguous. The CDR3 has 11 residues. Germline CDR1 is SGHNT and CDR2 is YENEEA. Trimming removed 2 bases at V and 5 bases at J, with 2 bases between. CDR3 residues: CASSLKDTQYF. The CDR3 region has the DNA TGTGCCAGCAGCTTAAAAGATACGCAGTATTTT.

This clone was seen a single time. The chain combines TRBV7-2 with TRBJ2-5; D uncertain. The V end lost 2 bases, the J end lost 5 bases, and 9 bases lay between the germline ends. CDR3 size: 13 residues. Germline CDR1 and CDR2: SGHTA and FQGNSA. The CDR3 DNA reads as TGTGCCAGCAGCTTATCAATCGGGGAGACCCAGTACTTC. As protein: CASSLSIGETQYF.

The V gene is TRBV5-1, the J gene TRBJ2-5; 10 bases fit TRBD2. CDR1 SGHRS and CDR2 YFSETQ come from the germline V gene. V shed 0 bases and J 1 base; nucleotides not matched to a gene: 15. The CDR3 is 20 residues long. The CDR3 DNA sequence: TGCGCCAGCAGCTTGGGACTAGCGGGCCGCCTTTCAGCTCGCCAAGAGACCCAGTACTTC. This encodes CASSLGLAGRLSARQETQYF.

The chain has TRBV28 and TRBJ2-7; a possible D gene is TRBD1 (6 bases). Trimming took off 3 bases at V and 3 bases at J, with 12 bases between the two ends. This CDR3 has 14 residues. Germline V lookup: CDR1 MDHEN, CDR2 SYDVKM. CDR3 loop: CASSFSTGIYEQYF. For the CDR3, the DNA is TGTGCCAGCAGTTTTTCAACAGGGATCTACGAGCAGTACTTC.

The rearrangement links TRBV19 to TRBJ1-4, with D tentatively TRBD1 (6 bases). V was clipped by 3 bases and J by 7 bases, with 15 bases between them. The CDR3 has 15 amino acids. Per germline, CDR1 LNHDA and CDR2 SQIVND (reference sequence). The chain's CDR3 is CASSIALGAGEKLFF. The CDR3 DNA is TGTGCCAGTAGTATCGCGTTGGGGGCGGGTGAAAAACTGTTTTTT.

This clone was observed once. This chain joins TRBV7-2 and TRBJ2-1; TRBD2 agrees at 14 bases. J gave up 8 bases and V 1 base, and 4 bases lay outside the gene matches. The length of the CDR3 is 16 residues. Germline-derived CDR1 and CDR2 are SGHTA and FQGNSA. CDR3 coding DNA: TGTGCCAGCAGCTTAGACGGGACTAGCGGGAGCTATGAGCAGTTCTTC. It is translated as CASSLDGTSGSYEQFF.

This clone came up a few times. The chain's CDR3 is CAISESGPFSSYEQYF. CDR3 bases: TGTGCCATCAGTGAGTCTGGGCCTTTCTCCTCCTACGAGCAGTACTTC. This chain links TRBV10-3 with TRBJ2-7, with no clear D. Germline V gene lookup returns CDR1 ENHRY and CDR2 SYGVKD. The CDR3 runs 16 residues. Trimming pared 0 bases from V and 0 bases from J, leaving 12 bases between.

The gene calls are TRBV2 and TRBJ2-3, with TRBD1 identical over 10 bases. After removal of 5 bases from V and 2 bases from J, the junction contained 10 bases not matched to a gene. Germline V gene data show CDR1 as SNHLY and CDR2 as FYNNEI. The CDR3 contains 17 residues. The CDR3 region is CASSSLRDRGFTDTQYF. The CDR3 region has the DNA TGTGCCAGCAGTTCCCTCCGGGACAGGGGATTCACAGATACGCAGTATTTT.